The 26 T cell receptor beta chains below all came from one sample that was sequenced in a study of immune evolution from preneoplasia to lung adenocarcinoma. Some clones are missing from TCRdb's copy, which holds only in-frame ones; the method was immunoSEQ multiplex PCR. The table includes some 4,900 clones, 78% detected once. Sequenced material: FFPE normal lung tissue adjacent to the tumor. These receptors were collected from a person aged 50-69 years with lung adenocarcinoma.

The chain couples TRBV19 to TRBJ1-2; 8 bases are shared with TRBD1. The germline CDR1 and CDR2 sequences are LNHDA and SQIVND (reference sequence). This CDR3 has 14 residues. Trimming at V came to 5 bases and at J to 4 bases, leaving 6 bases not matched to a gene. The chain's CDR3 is CASSRGQDTYGYTF. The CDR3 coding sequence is TGTGCCAGTAGTCGGGGACAGGACACCTATGGCTACACCTTC.

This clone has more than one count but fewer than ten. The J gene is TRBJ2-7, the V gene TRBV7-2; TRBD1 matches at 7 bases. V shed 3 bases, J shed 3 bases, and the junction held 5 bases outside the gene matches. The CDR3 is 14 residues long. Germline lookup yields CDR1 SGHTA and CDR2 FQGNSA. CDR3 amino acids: CASSLGTASYEQYF. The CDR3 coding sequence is TGTGCCAGCAGCTTGGGGACAGCCAGCTACGAGCAGTACTTC. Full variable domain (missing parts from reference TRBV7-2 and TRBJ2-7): GAGVSQSPSNKVTEKGKDVELRCDPISGHTALYWYRQSLGQGLEFLIYFQGNSAPDKSGLPSDRFSAERTGGSVSTLTIQRTQQEDSAVYLCASSLGTASYEQYFGPGTRLTVT.

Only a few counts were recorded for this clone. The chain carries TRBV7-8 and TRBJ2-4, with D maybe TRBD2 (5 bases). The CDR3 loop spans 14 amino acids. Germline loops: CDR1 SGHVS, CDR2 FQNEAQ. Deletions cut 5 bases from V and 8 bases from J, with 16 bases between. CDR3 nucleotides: TGTGCCAGCAGCCCCCGGGGTCACGGGGACATTCAGTACTTC. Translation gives CASSPRGHGDIQYF.

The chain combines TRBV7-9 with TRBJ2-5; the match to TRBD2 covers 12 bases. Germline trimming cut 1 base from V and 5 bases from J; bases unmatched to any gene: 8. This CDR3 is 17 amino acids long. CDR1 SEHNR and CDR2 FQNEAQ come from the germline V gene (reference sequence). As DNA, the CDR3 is TGTGCCAGCAGCTTAGGAGTGACTAGCGGGAGTCCTGAGACCCAGTACTTC. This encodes CASSLGVTSGSPETQYF.

The chain's CDR3 is CASAVVLAGLMGTQYF. DNA of the CDR3: TGTGCCAGTGCGGTGGTACTAGCGGGGCTCATGGGTACGCAGTATTTT. The chain combines TRBV28 with TRBJ2-3; 10 positions agree with TRBD2. The CDR3 runs 16 residues. CDR1 MDHEN and CDR2 SYDVKM come from the germline V gene. Trimming at V came to 9 bases and at J to 8 bases, leaving 17 bases not matched to a gene.

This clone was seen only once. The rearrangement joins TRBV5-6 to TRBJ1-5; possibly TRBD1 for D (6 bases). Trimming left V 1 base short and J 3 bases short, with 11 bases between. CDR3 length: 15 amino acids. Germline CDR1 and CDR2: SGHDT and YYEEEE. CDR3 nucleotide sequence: TGTGCCAGCAGCTTGACCGGGGGCTACAATCAGCCCCAGCATTTT. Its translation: CASSLTGGYNQPQHF.

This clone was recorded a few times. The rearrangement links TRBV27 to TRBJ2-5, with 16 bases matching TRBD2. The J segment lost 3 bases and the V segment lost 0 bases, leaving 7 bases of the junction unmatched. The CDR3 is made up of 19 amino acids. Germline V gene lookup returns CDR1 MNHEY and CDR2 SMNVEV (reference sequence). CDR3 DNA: TGTGCCAGCAGTTTATCTGTGGGGACTAGCGGGAGGGAAAAAGAGACCCAGTACTTC. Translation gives CASSLSVGTSGREKETQYF.

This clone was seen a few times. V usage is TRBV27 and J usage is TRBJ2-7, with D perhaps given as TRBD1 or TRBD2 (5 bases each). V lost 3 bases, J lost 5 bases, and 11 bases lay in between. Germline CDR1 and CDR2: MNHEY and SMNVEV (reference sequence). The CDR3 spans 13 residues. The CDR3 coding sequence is TGTGCCAGCAGTTTCGGGGCTCTGAACGAGCAGTACTTC. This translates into CASSFGALNEQYF.

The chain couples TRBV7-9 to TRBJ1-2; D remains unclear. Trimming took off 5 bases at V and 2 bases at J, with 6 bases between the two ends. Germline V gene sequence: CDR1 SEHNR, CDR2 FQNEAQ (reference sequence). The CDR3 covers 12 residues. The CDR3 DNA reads TGTGCCAGCAGCCCCCGGAACTATGGCTACACCTTC. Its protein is CASSPRNYGYTF. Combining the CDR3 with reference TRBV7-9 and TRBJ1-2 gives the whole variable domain DTGVSQNPRHKITKRGQNVTFRCDPISEHNRLYWYRQTLGQGPEFLTYFQNEAQLEKSRLLSDRFSAERPKGSFSTLEIQRTEQGDSAMYLCASSPRNYGYTFGSGTRLTVV.

In DNA form, the CDR3 reads TGTGCCAGCAGCCCCGGGGCGGGGAATGGCTACACCTTC. Its protein product is CASSPGAGNGYTF. The genes are TRBV7-9 and TRBJ1-2; maybe TRBD1 (5 bases). Trimming took off 5 bases at V and 6 bases at J, with 13 bases between the two ends. Germline lookup yields CDR1 SEHNR and CDR2 FQNEAQ (reference sequence). CDR3 length equals 13 residues.

The CDR3: CASSLDGGGTGELFF. The CDR3 DNA follows: TGCGCCAGCAGCTTGGACGGAGGGGGCACCGGGGAGCTGTTTTTT. The chain uses TRBV5-1 and TRBJ2-2; either TRBD1 or TRBD2 may supply D (6 bases each). From germline, CDR1 is SGHRS and CDR2 YFSETQ. The V end was cut by 0 bases, the J end by 4 bases, with 10 bases between. CDR3 length: 15 amino acids.

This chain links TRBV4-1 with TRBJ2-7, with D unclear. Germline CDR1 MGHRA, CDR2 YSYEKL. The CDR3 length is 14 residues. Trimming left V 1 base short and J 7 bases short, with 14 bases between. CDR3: CASSQVGPAGEQYF. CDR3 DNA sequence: TGCGCCAGCAGCCAAGTCGGACCCGCCGGGGAGCAGTACTTC.

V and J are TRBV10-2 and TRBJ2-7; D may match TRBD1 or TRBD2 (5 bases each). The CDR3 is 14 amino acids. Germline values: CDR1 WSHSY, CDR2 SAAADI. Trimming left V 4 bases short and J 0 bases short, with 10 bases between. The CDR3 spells CASSARGDSYEQYF. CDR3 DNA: TGCGCCAGCAGTGCCAGAGGGGACTCCTACGAGCAGTACTTC.

The chain's CDR3 is CASSGRLAGGEQFF. CDR3 sequence (DNA): TGTGCCAGTAGTGGTCGGCTAGCGGGAGGCGAGCAGTTCTTC. The chain employs TRBV19 and TRBJ2-1; 11 bases map to TRBD2. J lost 10 bases, V lost 5 bases, and 7 bases had no gene match. CDR1 and CDR2 (germline): LNHDA, SQIVND (reference sequence). This CDR3 is 14 amino acids long.

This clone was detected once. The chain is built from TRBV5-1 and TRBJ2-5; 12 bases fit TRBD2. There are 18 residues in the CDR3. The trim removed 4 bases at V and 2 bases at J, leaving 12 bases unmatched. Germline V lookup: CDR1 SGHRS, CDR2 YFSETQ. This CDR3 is CASSPYDLAGGPQETQYF. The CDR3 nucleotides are TGCGCCAGCAGCCCCTATGATCTAGCGGGAGGGCCGCAAGAGACCCAGTACTTC.

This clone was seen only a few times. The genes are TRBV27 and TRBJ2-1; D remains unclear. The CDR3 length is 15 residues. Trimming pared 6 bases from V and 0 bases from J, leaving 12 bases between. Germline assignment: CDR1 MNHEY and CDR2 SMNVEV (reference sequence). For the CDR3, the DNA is TGTGCCAGCAGCCCCGCCCTCCTCTCCTACAATGAGCAGTTCTTC. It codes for CASSPALLSYNEQFF.

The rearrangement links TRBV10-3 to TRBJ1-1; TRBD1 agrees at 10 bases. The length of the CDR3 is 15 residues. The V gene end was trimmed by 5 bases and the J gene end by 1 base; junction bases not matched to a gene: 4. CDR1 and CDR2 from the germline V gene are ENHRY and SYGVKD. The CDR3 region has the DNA TGTGCCATCAGTAGACAGGGGGCCGCGAACACTGAAGCTTTCTTT. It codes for CAISRQGAANTEAFF.

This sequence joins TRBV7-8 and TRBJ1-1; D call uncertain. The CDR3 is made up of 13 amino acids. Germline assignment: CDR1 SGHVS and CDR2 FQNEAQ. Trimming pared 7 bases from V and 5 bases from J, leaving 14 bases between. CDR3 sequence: CASTIRVGTEAFF. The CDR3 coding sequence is TGTGCCAGCACCATACGGGTAGGGACTGAAGCTTTCTTT. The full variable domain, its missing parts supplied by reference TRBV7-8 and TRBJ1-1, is GAGVSQSPRYKVAKRGQDVALRCDPISGHVSLFWYQQALGQGPEFLTYFQNEAQLDKSGLPSDRFFAERPEGSVSTLKIQRTQQEDSAVYLCASTIRVGTEAFFGQGTRLTVV.

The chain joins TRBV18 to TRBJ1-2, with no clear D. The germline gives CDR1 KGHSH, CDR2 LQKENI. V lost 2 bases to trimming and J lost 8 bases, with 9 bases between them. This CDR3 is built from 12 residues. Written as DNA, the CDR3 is TGTGCCAGCTCACCAGACTTCGGGGGCTACACCTTC. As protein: CASSPDFGGYTF.

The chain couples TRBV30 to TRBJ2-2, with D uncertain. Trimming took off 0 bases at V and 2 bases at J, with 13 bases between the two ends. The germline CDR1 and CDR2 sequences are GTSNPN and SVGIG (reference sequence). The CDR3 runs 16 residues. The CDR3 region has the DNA TGTGCCTGGAGTGTCGGTTATATGAGTAACACCGGGGAGCTGTTTTTT. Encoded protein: CAWSVGYMSNTGELFF. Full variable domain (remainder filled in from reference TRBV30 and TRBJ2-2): SQTIHQWPATLVQPVGSPLSLECTVEGTSNPNLYWYRQAAGRGLQLLFYSVGIGQISSEVPQNLSASRPQDRQFILSSKKLLLSDSGFYLCAWSVGYMSNTGELFFGEGSRLTVL.

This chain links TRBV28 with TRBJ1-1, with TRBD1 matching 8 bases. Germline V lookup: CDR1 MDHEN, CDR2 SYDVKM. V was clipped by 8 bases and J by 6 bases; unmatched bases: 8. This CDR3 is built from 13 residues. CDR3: CASSRGRISEAFF. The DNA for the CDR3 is TGTGCCAGCTCCAGGGGGCGCATCTCTGAAGCTTTCTTT. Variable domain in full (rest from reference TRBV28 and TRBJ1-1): DVKVTQSSRYLVKRTGEKVFLECVQDMDHENMFWYRQDPGLGLRLIYFSYDVKMKEKGDIPEGYSVSREKKERFSLILESASTNQTSMYLCASSRGRISEAFFGQGTRLTVV.

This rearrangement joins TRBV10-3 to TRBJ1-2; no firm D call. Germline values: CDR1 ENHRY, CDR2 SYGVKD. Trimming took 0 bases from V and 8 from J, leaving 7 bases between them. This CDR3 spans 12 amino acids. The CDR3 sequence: CAISESREGYTF. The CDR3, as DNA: TGTGCCATCAGTGAGTCGAGGGAGGGCTACACCTTC.

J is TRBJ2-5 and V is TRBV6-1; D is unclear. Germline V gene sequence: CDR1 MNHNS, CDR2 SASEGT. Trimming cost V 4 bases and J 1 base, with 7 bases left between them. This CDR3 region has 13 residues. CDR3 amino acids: CASSAGTQETQYF. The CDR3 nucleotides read TGTGCCAGCAGTGCAGGAACCCAAGAGACCCAGTACTTC.

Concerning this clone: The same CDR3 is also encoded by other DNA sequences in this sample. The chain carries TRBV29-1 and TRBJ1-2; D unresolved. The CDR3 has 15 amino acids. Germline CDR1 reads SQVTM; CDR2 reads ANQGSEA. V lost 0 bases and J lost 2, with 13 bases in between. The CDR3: CSVEDRETDNYGYTF. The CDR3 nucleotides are TGCAGCGTTGAAGACAGAGAGACGGACAACTATGGCTACACCTTC.

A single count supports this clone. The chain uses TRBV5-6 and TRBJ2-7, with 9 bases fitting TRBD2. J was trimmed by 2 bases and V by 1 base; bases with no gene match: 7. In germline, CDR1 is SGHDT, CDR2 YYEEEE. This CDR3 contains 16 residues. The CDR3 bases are TGTGCCAGCAGCTTGAAGGGACTAGCTGAACCCTACGAGCAGTACTTC. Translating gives CASSLKGLAEPYEQYF. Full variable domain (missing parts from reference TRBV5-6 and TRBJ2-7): DAGVTQSPTHLIKTRGQQVTLRCSPKSGHDTVSWYQQALGQGPQFIFQYYEEEERQRGNFPDRFSGHQFPNYSSELNVNALLLGDSALYLCASSLKGLAEPYEQYFGPGTRLTVT.

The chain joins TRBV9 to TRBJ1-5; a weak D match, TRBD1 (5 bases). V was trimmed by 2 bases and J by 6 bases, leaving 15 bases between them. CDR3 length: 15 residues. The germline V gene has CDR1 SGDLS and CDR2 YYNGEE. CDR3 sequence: CASSVWQGWGQPQHF. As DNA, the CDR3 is TGTGCCAGCAGCGTGTGGCAGGGTTGGGGTCAGCCCCAGCATTTT.